The clone carrying this T cell receptor beta chain was counted only a few times. Its matching antigen is unknown. Construction of TCR beta libraries relied on iRepertoire HTBI primers and on Arm-PCR targeting CDR3 regions. TCRdb reprocessed the multiplex PCR reads with MiXCR, giving one entry per CDR3 protein. The sample contains just over 600,000 distinct CDR3 sequences, roughly 16% of which appear only once. The time point here: newly diagnosed GD, antithyroid drugs for less than 3 months. Following extraction of RNA from PBMCs, that RNA was used to make the TCR library. The data derive from a study of regulatory T cells in long-lasting Graves disease. Whole-study findings and limits: Whereas new patients shared about a thousand public clonotypes, persistent patients shared more, at under 3,500. Favored usage of TRBV28, TRBJ1-2 and TRBJ2-5 was recorded in persistent disease.

With 4 bases removed from V and 8 bases from J, the gap between germline ends came to 12 bases. Germline V lookup: CDR1 LGHDT, CDR2 YNNKEL (reference sequence). The CDR3 covers 14 residues. These same data were also listed under a study on T cells in Graves' hyperthyroidism and ophthalmopathy. That source reports: Exclusion of patients followed from uncontrolled infection, other autoimmune disease, pregnancy or lactation. Classification by a 13 V-J model distinguished ophthalmopathy from stable hyperthyroidism.

This receptor was identified in a woman between 25 and 40 years old with Graves disease. This chain joins TRBV3-1 and TRBJ1-6, with D unresolved. The material was peripheral blood mononuclear cells (PBMCs), obtained at new diagnosis, from a patient treated with antithyroid drugs. The CDR3 DNA reads TGTGCCAGCAGCCCGGTGTCTTCGGATTCACCCCTCCACTTT. Protein sequence: CASSPVSSDSPLHF.